These T cell receptor beta chains were read from a single sample in a study of vaccination and CD4 T cells after COVID-19. Each CDR3 protein is one row after TCRdb ran MiXCR on the PCR reads. The repertoire consists of almost 20,000 distinct CDR3 sequences, with 60% occurring once and the leading ten covering around 10%. For these receptors, no antigen is known. Sequencing used CD4+ T cells from blood, cultured in vitro, obtained after SARS-CoV-2 vaccination. The origin of the receptors is a human donor who had recovered from COVID-19. The CDR3 runs from the conserved cysteine through the conserved F or W. D genes are given only for firm matches. Clone sizes are given selectively: once, few, many, or a class where the clone is expanded.

clone_size j_call d_call v_call cdr3_aa cdr3_nt
. TRBJ1-1 TRBD1 TRBV9 CASSPQGTMNTEAFF TGTGCCAGCAGCCCACAGGGGACTATGAACACTGAAGCTTTCTTT
. TRBJ1-1 . TRBV19 CASSSSGLEAFF TGTGCCAGTAGTTCGTCGGGGCTCGAAGCTTTCTTT
. TRBJ2-5 TRBD1 TRBV20-1 CSARDQETGARETQYF TGCAGTGCTAGAGATCAGGAGACAGGGGCACGAGAGACCCAGTACTTC
. TRBJ1-3 . TRBV10-3 CAISVGGTGNTIYF TGTGCCATCAGTGTTGGGGGCACTGGAAACACCATATATTTT
. TRBJ2-3 TRBD1 TRBV20-1 CSASRDRGRTDTQYF TGCAGTGCTAGCCGGGACAGGGGGCGCACAGATACGCAGTATTTT
few TRBJ2-5 TRBD2 TRBV15 CATSRERGWLAGETQYF TGTGCCACCAGCAGAGAGAGAGGATGGCTAGCGGGGGAGACCCAGTACTTC
. TRBJ1-2 . TRBV19 CASSHRDRESYGYTF TGTGCCAGTAGCCACCGGGACCGGGAATCTTATGGCTACACCTTC
. TRBJ1-1 . TRBV11-3 CASSLGRRGGTANLEAFF TGTGCCAGCAGCTTAGGGAGGCGGGGCGGAACGGCAAACCTTGAAGCTTTCTTT
few TRBJ1-2 . TRBV15 CATSRDFGRDGYTF TGTGCCACCAGCAGAGATTTCGGCCGGGATGGCTACACCTTC
. TRBJ2-3 . TRBV11-2 CASSPDLTDTQYF TGTGCCAGCAGCCCCGACCTTACAGATACGCAGTATTTT
few TRBJ1-1 TRBD1 TRBV20-1 CSVRQGAGGTEAFF TGCAGTGTTCGACAGGGCGCAGGGGGCACTGAAGCTTTCTTT
few TRBJ1-2 TRBD1 TRBV30 CAWRQTGWGYGYTF TGTGCCTGGAGGCAGACAGGGTGGGGCTATGGCTACACCTTC
few TRBJ1-2 TRBD1 TRBV6-1 CASRRGADRDYYGYTF TGTGCCAGCAGACGGGGGGCGGACAGGGATTACTATGGCTACACCTTC